This is a list of T cell receptor beta chains from one sample in a study of T cell responses to AZD1222 COVID-19 vaccine. Only in-frame clones appear in the TCRdb table, and some are missing; sequencing was by immunoSEQ multiplex PCR. The sample lists about 67,000 clones; under 90% were seen once. Source: peripheral blood, taken 28 days after the second AZD1222 dose. The receptor source for this set is an adult who received the AZD1222 COVID-19 vaccine. CDR3s include the opening cysteine and the closing phenylalanine or tryptophan. The order of the fields is V gene, J gene, D gene, CDR3 protein. The D gene is left open where the match is weak.

v_call: TRBV5-4; j_call: TRBJ2-6; d_call: TRBD1; cdr3_aa: CASSLNRGASGANVLTF
v_call: TRBV7-9; j_call: TRBJ1-5; d_call: TRBD1; cdr3_aa: CASSPGQASNQPQHF
v_call: TRBV5-4; j_call: TRBJ1-2; d_call: .; cdr3_aa: CASSFEGANYGYTF
v_call: TRBV7-2; j_call: TRBJ1-2; d_call: .; cdr3_aa: CASSLATASLRGGYTF
v_call: TRBV24-1; j_call: TRBJ2-1; d_call: .; cdr3_aa: CATMSSGQKHNEQFF
v_call: TRBV13; j_call: TRBJ1-1; d_call: .; cdr3_aa: CASSPDPNTEAFF
v_call: TRBV5-4; j_call: TRBJ1-1; d_call: .; cdr3_aa: CASSPGGGTEAFF
v_call: TRBV29-1; j_call: TRBJ2-7; d_call: .; cdr3_aa: CSVEITTYEQYF
v_call: TRBV30; j_call: TRBJ1-6; d_call: .; cdr3_aa: CATNWGSNSPLHF
v_call: TRBV5-5; j_call: TRBJ2-1; d_call: .; cdr3_aa: CASSIELYNEQFF
v_call: TRBV5-4; j_call: TRBJ1-2; d_call: .; cdr3_aa: CASSVSTGNYYGYTF
v_call: TRBV19; j_call: TRBJ1-5; d_call: TRBD1; cdr3_aa: CASLDRASNQPQHF
v_call: TRBV9; j_call: TRBJ2-3; d_call: .; cdr3_aa: CASSARQLITDTQYF
v_call: TRBV19; j_call: TRBJ2-7; d_call: .; cdr3_aa: CASSISFGDIVYEQYF
v_call: TRBV28; j_call: TRBJ1-1; d_call: .; cdr3_aa: CASSFWGSMNTEAFF
v_call: TRBV5-4; j_call: TRBJ1-4; d_call: .; cdr3_aa: CASSLGPATNEKLFF
v_call: TRBV6-4; j_call: TRBJ2-1; d_call: TRBD2; cdr3_aa: CASSDSLAGGDEQFF
v_call: TRBV4-1; j_call: TRBJ2-5; d_call: .; cdr3_aa: CASSQVQEETQYF
v_call: TRBV18; j_call: TRBJ1-3; d_call: TRBD1; cdr3_aa: CASSTGADRNTIYF
v_call: TRBV28; j_call: TRBJ2-1; d_call: TRBD1; cdr3_aa: CASSSGGTGGHEQFF
v_call: TRBV5-1; j_call: TRBJ2-1; d_call: .; cdr3_aa: CASSEGNEQFF
v_call: TRBV7-8; j_call: TRBJ2-7; d_call: TRBD1; cdr3_aa: CASSLSGQGYSYEQYF
v_call: TRBV9; j_call: TRBJ2-1; d_call: .; cdr3_aa: CASSGDSPSLGNEQFF
v_call: TRBV30; j_call: TRBJ1-6; d_call: .; cdr3_aa: CAWSPGHGDSPLHF
v_call: TRBV6-2/TRBV6-3; j_call: TRBJ2-1; d_call: TRBD1; cdr3_aa: CASSSGTGVRYNEQFF
v_call: TRBV15; j_call: TRBJ2-5; d_call: TRBD2; cdr3_aa: CATSAGGTQETQYF
v_call: TRBV19; j_call: TRBJ1-6; d_call: .; cdr3_aa: CASTKGGVRDSPLHF
v_call: TRBV27; j_call: TRBJ2-7; d_call: .; cdr3_aa: CASSFTAGRNYEQYF
v_call: TRBV11-2; j_call: TRBJ2-2; d_call: .; cdr3_aa: CASSLGVRAGSGELFF
v_call: TRBV11-2; j_call: TRBJ2-4; d_call: .; cdr3_aa: CASSLERSRGNIQYF
v_call: TRBV5-6; j_call: TRBJ1-1; d_call: TRBD1; cdr3_aa: CASSAFPGQGNTEAFF
v_call: TRBV29-1; j_call: TRBJ2-1; d_call: .; cdr3_aa: CSVEEGHRVRNEQFF
v_call: TRBV18; j_call: TRBJ1-4; d_call: .; cdr3_aa: CASSPSFNEKLFF
v_call: TRBV12-3/TRBV12-4; j_call: TRBJ1-2; d_call: .; cdr3_aa: CASGGDRGYTF
v_call: TRBV3-1/TRBV3-2; j_call: TRBJ1-1; d_call: .; cdr3_aa: CASSQGLSAGANTEAFF
v_call: TRBV5-6; j_call: TRBJ1-1; d_call: .; cdr3_aa: CASSWGGYRGNTEAFF
v_call: TRBV3-1/TRBV3-2; j_call: TRBJ2-2; d_call: TRBD1; cdr3_aa: CASSRQGNTGELFF
v_call: TRBV7-2; j_call: TRBJ2-5; d_call: TRBD1; cdr3_aa: CASSRQTGRPEETQYF
v_call: TRBV29-1; j_call: TRBJ1-1; d_call: .; cdr3_aa: CSVEVGTEAFF
v_call: TRBV6-5; j_call: TRBJ1-5; d_call: TRBD1; cdr3_aa: CASYGQGGQPQHF
v_call: TRBV5-1; j_call: TRBJ2-7; d_call: .; cdr3_aa: CASSSLKGGDSYEQYF
v_call: TRBV5-8; j_call: TRBJ2-7; d_call: .; cdr3_aa: CASSVYEQYF
v_call: TRBV7-6; j_call: TRBJ1-4; d_call: .; cdr3_aa: CASSLGFIRGREEKLFF
v_call: TRBV5-6; j_call: TRBJ2-7; d_call: .; cdr3_aa: CASSLAGWYEQYF
v_call: TRBV3-1/TRBV3-2; j_call: TRBJ1-4; d_call: .; cdr3_aa: CASSQDMGSSTNEKLFF
v_call: TRBV29-1; j_call: TRBJ1-2; d_call: .; cdr3_aa: CSVEYREGYTF
v_call: TRBV3-1/TRBV3-2; j_call: TRBJ2-7; d_call: .; cdr3_aa: CASSQEAGPYEQYF
v_call: TRBV6-4; j_call: TRBJ2-1; d_call: .; cdr3_aa: CASRPSGGSHEQFF
v_call: TRBV11-3; j_call: TRBJ1-1; d_call: .; cdr3_aa: CASSPGRETEAFF
v_call: TRBV4-2; j_call: TRBJ1-5; d_call: .; cdr3_aa: CASSQLFRDNQPQHF
v_call: TRBV7-2; j_call: TRBJ1-6; d_call: .; cdr3_aa: CASSLEQPSYNSPLHF
v_call: TRBV5-1; j_call: TRBJ2-1; d_call: .; cdr3_aa: CASSLVGPPTNEQFF
v_call: TRBV12-3/TRBV12-4; j_call: TRBJ2-3; d_call: TRBD1; cdr3_aa: CASSGQGTDTQYF
v_call: TRBV7-9; j_call: TRBJ2-3; d_call: .; cdr3_aa: CAGSGLNTQYF